This T cell receptor (beta chain) derives from a study of vaccination and CD4 T cells after COVID-19. The assay that was used to sequence DNA from cultured CD4+ T cells was the Oncomine TCR Beta short-read assay. After culture, CD4+ T cells served as the source for genomic DNA extraction. TCRdb re-called the PCR reads through MiXCR, storing one row per CDR3 protein. Among approximately 7,000 distinct CDR3 sequences listed, roughly 40% were seen once. This clonotype was found a few times. Its antigen is not known. Per the germline V gene, CDR1 is MNHNS and CDR2 is SASEGT. This CDR3 has 11 residues. V was pared by 8 bases and J by 7 bases, with 11 bases between. As to treatment: approximately nine-day PBMC culture with coronavirus spike peptide pools or control peptides (ViraFEST assay). Investigators obtained the unexposed donor's CD4+ T cells before the COVID-19 pandemic (2011-2018). T cells were expanded with peptide pools, and expanded clonotypes were identified by TCR sequencing.

This TCR was sampled from a human donor in good health. The source material was CD4+ T cells from blood, cultured in vitro. The chain joins TRBV6-1 to TRBJ1-1; D gene uncertain. The CDR3 DNA follows: TGTGCCAGCTTAGGGTTCGGTGAAGCTTTCTTT. It translates to CASLGFGEAFF.